Sequencing of this T cell receptor (beta chain) was carried out in a study of shared T cell receptors in the human thymus (dated by TCRdb to the early 2020s). For the wider study: The study examined how self-reactive, shared T-cell receptor alpha chains are generated in the human thymus.

To note about this clone: The antigen this receptor binds is unknown. Base-call qualities are not available, and no considerably larger clone is one nucleotide away.

The library was made by the immunoSEQ multiplex PCR assay. What TCRdb holds here is the immuneACCESS table cut down to in-frame rearrangements. Part of the clones is not present; checked against another copy, under half of the missing clones reflect an unresolved V gene, and the others are unexplained. This sample holds 550,000 to 800,000 clones; 80% to 90% were observed only once. Clones ranked in the top ten supply more than 0.01% of the sample. For this chain, trimming is 3 bases at the V end and 2 bases at the J end, and the number of junction bases without a gene match is 9. The CDR3 numbers 16 residues from cysteine through phenylalanine. The only DNA kept is the CDR3, 48 bases in frame from the first base. Looking up the germline V gene (reference sequence) yields CDR1 LNHDA and CDR2 SQIVND. The same data also contributed to another study, on human thymus T cells. The second study also describes: Immunologically healthy infants undergoing open corrective cardiac surgery for congenital heart defects in Finland were used as donors. The thymus tissue came from surgical resects taken out during corrective cardiac surgery. Usage of V and J gene segments appeared to be biased in both the thymic and the peripheral blood repertoires. The related research found that thymic TCR repertoires overlapped highly between unrelated individuals. The study described the TCR alpha and beta repertoires in under ten infant thymus samples and a handful of matching peripheral blood samples. The cohort included six male and a couple of female infants, with donor ages spanning 7 to 244 days. Thymocytes were mechanically released from the tissue and were stored as pellets of roughly 9.5-30 million cells at -70 degrees C. A QIAsymphony instrument was used to extract genomic DNA from the frozen cell pellets. TCRB and TCRAD loci were amplified from a standardized quantity of quality-controlled genomic DNA using the immunoSEQ multiplex PCR assay. The amplicons spanned the V(D)J region and were long enough to cover the CDR3 and allow V and J genes to be identified. Amplicon sequencing was performed on an Illumina platform through the commercial immunoSEQ service. Primer bias and sequencing errors were corrected as previously described, and TCRAD and TCRB definitions were based on the IMGT database. Repertoires were analysed with immunoSEQ Analyzer 3.0 and VDJTools, covering basic statistics, V/J segment usage, diversity estimates, rarefaction and pairwise overlap. To estimate diversity, the Chao1, ChaoE, Efron-Thisted, Shannon and inverse Simpson indices were applied, and diversity was also estimated on datasets down-sampled to the smallest sample. Repertoire overlap was determined by strict matching of CDR3 nucleotide sequence, V gene and J gene, and Jaccard-based multidimensional scaling clustering was applied. On average, thymus samples gave roughly 740,000 unique TCRB clonotypes, whereas blood samples gave 80,000 to 85,000.

Sample: thymocytes. This chain is built from TRBV19 and TRBJ1-2, and 7 junction bases match TRBD1. This TCR came from a girl less than two years old with a congenital heart defect. Donor details come from another sample of the same person, matched by shared clones. The nucleotide sequence is TGTGCCAGTAGTATGAGGGGACAGTTTTGGAACTATGGCTACACCTTC. Translated, this is CASSMRGQFWNYGYTF. Extended through the reference TRBV19 and TRBJ1-2 proteins, this CDR3 yields the full variable domain: DGGITQSPKYLFRKEGQNVTLSCEQNLNHDAMYWYRQDPGQGLRLIYYSQIVNDFQKGDIAEGYSVSREKKESFPLTVTSAQKNPTAFYLCASSMRGQFWNYGYTFGSGTRLTVV.